This T cell receptor beta chain was retrieved from a study of monozygotic twins with cystic fibrosis. TCRdb's copy holds only in-frame clones and misses some; the assay was immunoSEQ multiplex PCR. Of 4,000 to 6,000 clones listed, about 96% were seen once; the top ten hold around 2.7%. This clone came up once. The germline V and J ends were trimmed by 2 bases and 2 bases, with 12 bases remaining between them. The germline V gene encodes CDR1 SGHTA and CDR2 FQGNSA. This CDR3 has 16 residues. The receptor was isolated from a boy aged 2 to 10 with cystic fibrosis. The specimen was blood. The V call is TRBV7-2, the J call TRBJ1-4; maybe TRBD1 (5 bases). The CDR3 region is CASSLFGGGTNEKLFF. In nucleotides, the CDR3 is TGTGCCAGCAGCTTATTTGGGGGAGGCACTAATGAAAAACTGTTTTTT.